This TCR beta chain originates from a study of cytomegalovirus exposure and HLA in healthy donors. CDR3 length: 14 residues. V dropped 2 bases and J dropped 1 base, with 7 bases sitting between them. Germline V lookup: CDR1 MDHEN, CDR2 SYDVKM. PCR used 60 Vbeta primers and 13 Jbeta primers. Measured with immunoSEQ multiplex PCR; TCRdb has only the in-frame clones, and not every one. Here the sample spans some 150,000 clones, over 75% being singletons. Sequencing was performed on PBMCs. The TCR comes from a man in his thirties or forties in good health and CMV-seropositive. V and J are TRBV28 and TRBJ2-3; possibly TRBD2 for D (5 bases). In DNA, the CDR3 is TGTGCCAGCAGTTTAGAGAGGGGCACAGATACGCAGTATTTT. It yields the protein CASSLERGTDTQYF.